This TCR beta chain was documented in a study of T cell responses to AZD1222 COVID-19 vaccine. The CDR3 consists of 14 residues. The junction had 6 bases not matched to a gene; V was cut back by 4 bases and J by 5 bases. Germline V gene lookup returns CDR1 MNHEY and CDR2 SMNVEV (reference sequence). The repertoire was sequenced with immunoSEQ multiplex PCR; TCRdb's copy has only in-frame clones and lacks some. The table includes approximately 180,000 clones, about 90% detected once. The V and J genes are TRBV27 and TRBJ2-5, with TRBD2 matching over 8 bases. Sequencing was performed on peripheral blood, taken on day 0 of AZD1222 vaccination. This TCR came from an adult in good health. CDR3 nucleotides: TGTGCCAGCAGTTACGGGGGGGCTGGGGAGACCCAGTACTTC. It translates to CASSYGGAGETQYF.